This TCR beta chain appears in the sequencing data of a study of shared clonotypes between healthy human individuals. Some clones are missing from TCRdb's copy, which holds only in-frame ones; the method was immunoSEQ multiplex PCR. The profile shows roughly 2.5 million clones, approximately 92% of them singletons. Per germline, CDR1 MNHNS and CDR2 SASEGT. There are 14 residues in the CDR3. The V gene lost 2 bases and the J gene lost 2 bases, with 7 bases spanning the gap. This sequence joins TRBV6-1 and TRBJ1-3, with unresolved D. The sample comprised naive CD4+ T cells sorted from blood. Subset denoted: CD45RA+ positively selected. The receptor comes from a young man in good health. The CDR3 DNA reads TGTGCCAGCAGTGAATGGGCAGCTGGAAACACCATATATTTT. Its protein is CASSEWAAGNTIYF.